One sample yielded the 26 T cell receptor beta chains listed below, sequenced in a study of T-cell memory formation after mild COVID-19. One entry per CDR3 protein, called by TCRdb with MiXCR from the 5' RACE reads. This table has some 250,000 distinct CDR3 sequences, approximately 9% appearing once. What was sequenced was PBMCs or a T cell subset sorted from them (not recorded which). These receptors originate from a man aged 18 to 29 who had mild COVID-19 (a few samples of this study predate the infection). Cell type and time point are not known.

This clonotype came up many times. This rearrangement joins TRBV12-3 or TRBV12-4 to TRBJ1-3; D possibly corresponds to TRBD1 (5 bases). The CDR3 contains 14 residues. The V end was cut by 5 bases, the J end by 1 base, with 9 bases between. The DNA for the CDR3 is TGTGCCAGCAGTCCGGGACCGTCTGGAAACACCATATATTTT. This sequence encodes CASSPGPSGNTIYF.

V and J are TRBV29-1 and TRBJ2-5; either TRBD1 or TRBD2 may fit D (5 bases each). This CDR3 region has 13 residues. The germline gives CDR1 SQVTM, CDR2 ANQGSEA. Trimming pared 7 bases from V and 1 base from J, leaving 13 bases between. The CDR3 DNA reads as TGCAGCGGAGAGGGGTGGACCCAAGAGACCCAGTACTTC. Protein sequence: CSGEGWTQETQYF.

This clonotype has ten or more counts. The chain recombines TRBV5-1 with TRBJ1-1, with 7 bases lining up with TRBD1. Unmatched junction bases numbered 3, after V lost 0 bases and J lost 4 bases. Looked up from germline, CDR1 is SGHRS and CDR2 is YFSETQ. The CDR3 spans 14 residues. This chain's CDR3 is CASSLAPGGTEAFF. Written as DNA, the CDR3 is TGCGCCAGCAGCTTGGCCCCAGGGGGCACTGAAGCTTTCTTT.

The gene calls are TRBV12-3 or TRBV12-4 and TRBJ2-7; D possibly uses TRBD1 or TRBD2 (5 bases each). This CDR3 contains 13 residues. V lost 3 bases and J 3 bases, leaving 9 bases between the germline ends. CDR3 protein: CASSFGGSYEQYV. As DNA, the CDR3 is TGTGCCAGCAGTTTTGGGGGAAGCTACGAGCAGTACGTC.

This clonotype was detected only a few times. This chain joins TRBV18 and TRBJ2-1; D could derive from TRBD1 or TRBD2 (5 bases each). This CDR3 spans 16 amino acids. Germline loops: CDR1 KGHSH, CDR2 LQKENI. Trimming stripped 1 base from V and 4 bases from J, with 14 bases between. This CDR3 is CASSPRPPGPYNEQFF. Here the CDR3 DNA reads TGTGCCAGCTCACCACGGCCGCCGGGACCTTACAATGAGCAGTTCTTC.

The chain combines TRBV19 with TRBJ2-4, with D perhaps matching TRBD1 (6 bases). The V gene lost 7 bases and the J gene lost 13 bases, with 20 bases spanning the gap. The CDR3 consists of 13 residues. In germline, CDR1 is LNHDA, CDR2 SQIVND (reference sequence). CDR3 in amino acids: CASTPTGTRLQYF. The CDR3 DNA reads as TGTGCCAGTACCCCCACGGGGACACGCTTACAGTACTTC.

This clonotype was observed a few times. The chain uses TRBV5-1 and TRBJ1-1; possibly TRBD1 for D (5 bases). This CDR3 region has 14 residues. V lost 4 bases, J lost 4 bases, and 14 bases lay in between. The germline V gene encodes CDR1 SGHRS and CDR2 YFSETQ. CDR3 amino acids: CASSRAGRGTEAFF. The CDR3 DNA follows: TGCGCCAGCAGCCGGGCAGGGAGGGGCACTGAAGCTTTCTTT.

A few counts support this clonotype. The V and J genes are TRBV12-3 or TRBV12-4 and TRBJ2-1; D possibly matches TRBD1 or TRBD2 (6 bases each). CDR3 length: 14 residues. V was pared by 6 bases and J by 6 bases, with 15 bases between. CDR3 amino acids: CASRHSQGLNEQFF. DNA of the CDR3: TGTGCCAGCAGACATTCACAGGGACTCAATGAGCAGTTCTTC.

This clonotype is a singleton in its sample. The chain recombines TRBV4-3 with TRBJ1-5; maybe TRBD1 (5 bases). V was pared by 3 bases and J by 3 bases, with 9 bases between. Germline CDR1 LGHNA, CDR2 YSLEER. The length of the CDR3 is 14 residues. The CDR3 DNA is TGCGCCAGCAGCCAGGGACCGGTCAATCAGCCCCAGCATTTT. It codes for CASSQGPVNQPQHF.

This clonotype has a count of ten or more. The chain employs TRBV9 and TRBJ1-3, with no clear D. CDR3 length: 14 residues. CDR1 is SGDLS and CDR2 is YYNGEE in the germline V gene. V gave up 2 bases and J gave up 2 bases, with 8 bases separating them. CDR3 region: CASSVLSAGNTIYF. Here the CDR3 DNA reads TGTGCCAGCAGCGTGCTATCGGCTGGAAACACCATATATTTT. The full variable domain, in which reference TRBV9 and TRBJ1-3 provide the parts outside the CDR3, is DSGVTQTPKHLITATGQRVTLRCSPRSGDLSVYWYQQSLDQGLQFLIQYYNGEERAKGNILERFSAQQFPDLHSELNLSSLELGDSALYFCASSVLSAGNTIYFGEGSWLTVV.

This clonotype turned up a few times. The chain links TRBV28 to TRBJ1-6, with a tentative D call TRBD1 (6 bases). V lost 2 bases to trimming and J lost 8 bases, with 7 bases between them. This CDR3 region has 13 residues. CDR1 is MDHEN, CDR2 SYDVKM, per germline. The CDR3 reads CASSLPGDSPLHF. DNA of the CDR3: TGTGCCAGCAGTTTACCAGGGGATTCACCCCTCCACTTT.

V and J are TRBV6-5 and TRBJ2-5; 7 bases are shared with TRBD1. Trimming removed 2 bases from V and 5 bases from J; junction bases left unmatched: 11. This CDR3 comprises 16 residues. The germline V gene has CDR1 MNHEY and CDR2 SVGAGI. CDR3 protein: CASSYAHSTGYETQYF. The DNA for the CDR3 is TGTGCCAGCAGTTACGCCCATTCGACAGGGTACGAGACCCAGTACTTC.

This clonotype occurred many times. The gene calls are TRBV3-1 and TRBJ2-2; D remains ambiguous. The germline V gene has CDR1 LGHDT and CDR2 YNNKEL (reference sequence). This CDR3 region has 14 residues. Trimming removed 1 base from V and 3 bases from J, with 6 bases in between. This CDR3 is CASSQGLHTGELFF. The CDR3 bases are TGTGCCAGCAGCCAAGGACTGCACACCGGGGAGCTGTTTTTT.

This clonotype has a handful of counts. The chain has TRBV6-6 and TRBJ2-2; D possibly matches TRBD1 or TRBD2 (5 bases each). Germline CDR1 MNHNY, CDR2 SVGAGI (reference sequence). This CDR3 is 18 amino acids long. With 0 bases removed from V and 1 base from J, the gap between germline ends came to 15 bases. The CDR3 here is CASSYSLAGGENTGELFF. The CDR3 bases are TGTGCCAGCAGTTACTCTCTAGCTGGGGGAGAGAACACCGGGGAGCTGTTTTTT.

This clonotype was seen a handful of times. This chain uses TRBV29-1 with TRBJ2-6; tentative D call: TRBD1 (5 bases). The germline V gene encodes CDR1 SQVTM and CDR2 ANQGSEA. The CDR3 runs to 16 residues. V lost 7 bases to trimming and J lost 0 bases, with 16 bases between them. Here the CDR3 DNA reads TGCAGCGCTAAAACCGGACATTTCTCTGGGGCCAACGTCCTGACTTTC. This sequence encodes CSAKTGHFSGANVLTF.

The chain uses TRBV20-1 and TRBJ1-2, with D tentatively TRBD1 (6 bases). The V and J ends lost 0 bases and 8 bases respectively, with 13 bases between them. CDR1 is DFQATT and CDR2 is SNEGSKA in the germline V gene (reference sequence). The CDR3 is 13 amino acids. CDR3 nucleotides: TGCAGTGCTAGAGATGGACAGCGCTTGGGCTACACCTTC. Translating gives CSARDGQRLGYTF.

This clonotype was counted ten times or more. The chain links TRBV27 to TRBJ1-6; no clear D gene. The germline V gene has CDR1 MNHEY and CDR2 SMNVEV (reference sequence). CDR3 length equals 14 residues. Between the trimmed V and J ends, which lost 0 bases and 9 bases, there was a span of 9 bases. CDR3 loop: CASSLSGPGSPLHF. DNA for the CDR3: TGTGCCAGCAGTTTATCGGGCCCAGGTTCACCCCTCCACTTT.

The sample holds a few counts of this clonotype. The chain joins TRBV6-6 to TRBJ2-7; D may be TRBD2 (5 bases). V was cut by 6 bases and J by 3 bases, with 15 bases left in between. The CDR3 loop spans 14 amino acids. From germline, CDR1 is MNHNY and CDR2 SVGAGI (reference sequence). CDR3 region: CASSPGLENYEQYV. CDR3 nucleotides: TGTGCCAGCAGCCCCGGACTGGAGAACTACGAGCAGTACGTC.

This clonotype occurred many times. The chain has TRBV7-9 and TRBJ2-3, with D perhaps TRBD1 (7 bases). Trimming took 5 bases from V and 6 from J, leaving 21 bases between them. CDR1 is SEHNR and CDR2 is FQNEAQ in the germline V gene (reference sequence). The CDR3 is 16 amino acids. The CDR3 nucleotides read TGTGCCAGCAGCCTACCCTGGACAGGCGGGATGGATACGCAGTATTTT. The encoded protein is CASSLPWTGGMDTQYF.

The chain combines TRBV18 with TRBJ1-2; no clear D gene. CDR3 size: 15 residues. The germline V gene encodes CDR1 KGHSH and CDR2 LQKENI. With 1 base removed from V and 5 bases from J, the gap between germline ends came to 14 bases. CDR3 region: CASSPQAVTGYGYTF. The CDR3 DNA reads as TGTGCCAGCTCACCACAGGCTGTAACCGGGTATGGCTACACCTTC.

The chain links TRBV4-2 to TRBJ2-1; 10 bases are a match to TRBD2. Germline-derived CDR1 and CDR2 are LGHNA and YNFKEQ. The CDR3 spans 13 residues. J lost 10 bases, V lost 5 bases, and 5 bases had no gene match. The CDR3 DNA sequence: TGTGCCAGCAGCTATAGCGGGGGGAGAGAGCAGTTCTTC. This codes for CASSYSGGREQFF.

This clonotype was observed a handful of times. CDR3 nucleotides: TGTGCCAGCAGCCCGCGGACGCCTGGGCTGTTCTTC. It codes for CASSPRTPGLFF. The genes are TRBV14 and TRBJ2-1; no reliable D call. This CDR3 is 12 amino acids long. CDR1 and CDR2 from the germline V gene are SGHDN and FVKESK. Trimming removed 4 bases from V and 15 bases from J, with 16 bases in between.

The chain employs TRBV29-1 and TRBJ2-3; D is undetermined. The V end was cut by 4 bases, the J end by 6 bases, with 14 bases between. Germline CDR1 SQVTM, CDR2 ANQGSEA. The CDR3 spans 13 residues. The CDR3 bases are TGCAGCGTTGCTGGGCCTTTCACGGATACGCAGTATTTT. It encodes CSVAGPFTDTQYF.

This clonotype turned up a few times. The V and J genes are TRBV20-1 and TRBJ2-5, with D perhaps TRBD1 or TRBD2 (5 bases each). The germline CDR1 and CDR2 sequences are DFQATT and SNEGSKA (reference sequence). The CDR3 is made up of 15 amino acids. V dropped 6 bases and J dropped 1 base, with 18 bases sitting between them. The CDR3 loop is CSADLVGEIQETQYF. The CDR3 bases are TGCAGTGCCGACCTGGTGGGGGAGATCCAAGAGACCCAGTACTTC.

This chain joins TRBV20-1 and TRBJ2-3; 11 bases agree with TRBD2. J was trimmed by 7 bases and V by 2 bases; bases with no gene match: 5. CDR1 and CDR2 (germline): DFQATT, SNEGSKA (reference sequence). CDR3 length: 14 residues. Here the CDR3 reads CSARFSGGANTQYF. The DNA for the CDR3 is TGCAGTGCTAGATTTAGCGGGGGGGCAAATACGCAGTATTTT.

The chain uses TRBV4-3 and TRBJ2-5; 10 nucleotides line up with TRBD2. This CDR3 is 14 amino acids long. CDR1 is LGHNA, CDR2 YSLEER, per germline. Trimming removed 1 base from V and 6 bases from J; junction bases left unmatched: 2. CDR3 DNA: TGCGCCAGCAGCCAAGCTAGCGGGGGAAAGACCCAGTACTTC. Protein: CASSQASGGKTQYF.